This T cell receptor beta chain was obtained from a study of blood T cell repertoires in COVID-19. Study context: From T cells, B-cell-depleted T cells, or PBMCs came the material, which was cDNA or gDNA.

Sequencing was performed with immunoSEQ multiplex PCR; in TCRdb, only in-frame clones are kept and a portion is missing. The sample contains some 90,000 clones, 86% of which appear only once. Sequences were obtained from peripheral blood. The receptor was derived from a woman older than 75 with acute or convalescent COVID-19.

The DNA of the CDR3 is TGTGCCAGCAGTTACAAAGCAGCCTCGGGTTCACCCCTCCACTTT. It specifies CASSYKAASGSPLHF. V gene TRBV6-5 combines with J gene TRBJ1-6; D not certain. CDR1 and CDR2 from the germline V gene are MNHEY and SVGAGI. CDR3 length: 15 residues. Trimming stripped 2 bases from V and 9 bases from J, with 14 bases between.